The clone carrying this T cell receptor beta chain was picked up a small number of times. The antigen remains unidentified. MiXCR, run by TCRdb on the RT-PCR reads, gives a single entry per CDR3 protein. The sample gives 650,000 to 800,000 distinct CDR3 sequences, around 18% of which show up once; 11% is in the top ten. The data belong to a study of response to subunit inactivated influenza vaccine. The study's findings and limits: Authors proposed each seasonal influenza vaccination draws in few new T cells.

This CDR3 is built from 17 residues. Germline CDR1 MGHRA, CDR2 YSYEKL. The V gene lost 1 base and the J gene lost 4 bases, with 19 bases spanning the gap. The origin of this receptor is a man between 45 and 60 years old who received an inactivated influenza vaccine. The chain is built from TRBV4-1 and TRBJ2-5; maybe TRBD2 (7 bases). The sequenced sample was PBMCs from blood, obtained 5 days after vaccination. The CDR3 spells CASSQVVRGGRGETQYF. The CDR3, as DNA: TGCGCCAGCAGCCAAGTCGTTAGGGGGGGGCGCGGAGAGACCCAGTACTTC.